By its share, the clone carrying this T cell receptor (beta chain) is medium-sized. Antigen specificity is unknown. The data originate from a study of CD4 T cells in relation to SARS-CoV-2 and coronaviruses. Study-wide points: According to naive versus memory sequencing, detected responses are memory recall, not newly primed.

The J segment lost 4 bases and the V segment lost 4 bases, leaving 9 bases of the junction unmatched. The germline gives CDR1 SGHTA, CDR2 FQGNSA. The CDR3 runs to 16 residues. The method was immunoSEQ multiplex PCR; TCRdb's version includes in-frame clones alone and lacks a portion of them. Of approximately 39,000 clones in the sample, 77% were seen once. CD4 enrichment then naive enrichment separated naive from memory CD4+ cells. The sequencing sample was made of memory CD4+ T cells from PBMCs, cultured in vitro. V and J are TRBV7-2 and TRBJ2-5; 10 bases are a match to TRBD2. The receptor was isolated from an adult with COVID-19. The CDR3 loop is CASSSQTSGLPETQYF. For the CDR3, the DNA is TGTGCCAGCAGCTCCCAGACTAGCGGGTTGCCAGAGACCCAGTACTTC.